This TCR beta chain was retrieved from a study of cytomegalovirus exposure and HLA in healthy donors. Germline V gene data show CDR1 as MNHEY and CDR2 as SMNVEV (reference sequence). The CDR3 length is 16 residues. On this clone itself: A read error may account for a junction end that differs from germline.

The PCR had 60 Vbeta and 13 Jbeta primers. Sequenced by immunoSEQ multiplex PCR; TCRdb stores in-frame clones only, minus some. Of about 140,000 clones in the sample, approximately 62% were seen once. The chain joins TRBV27 to TRBJ2-7; 10 bases align to TRBD2. The TCR sequence derives from a human donor in good health. Sequenced input: PBMCs. This CDR3 reads CASSLSGLADSYEQYF. DNA for the CDR3: TGTGCCAGCAGTCTATCTGGACTAGCGGATTCCTACGAGCAGTACTTC.